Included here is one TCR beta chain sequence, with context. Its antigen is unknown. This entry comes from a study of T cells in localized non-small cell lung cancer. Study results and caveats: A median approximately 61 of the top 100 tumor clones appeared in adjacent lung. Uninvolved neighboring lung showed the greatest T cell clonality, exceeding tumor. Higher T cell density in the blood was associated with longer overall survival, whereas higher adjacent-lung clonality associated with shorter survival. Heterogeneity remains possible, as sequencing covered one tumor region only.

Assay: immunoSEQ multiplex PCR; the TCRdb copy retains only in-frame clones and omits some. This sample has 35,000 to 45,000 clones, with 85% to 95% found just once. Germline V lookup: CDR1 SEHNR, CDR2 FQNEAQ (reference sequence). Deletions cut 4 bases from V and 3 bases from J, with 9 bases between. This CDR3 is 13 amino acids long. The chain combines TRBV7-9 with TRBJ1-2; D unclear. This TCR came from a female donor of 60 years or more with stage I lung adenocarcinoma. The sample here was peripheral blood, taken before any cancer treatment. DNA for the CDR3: TGTGCCAGCAGCTCGACGTCGGACTATGGCTACACCTTC. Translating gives CASSSTSDYGYTF. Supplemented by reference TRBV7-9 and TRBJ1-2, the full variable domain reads DTGVSQNPRHKITKRGQNVTFRCDPISEHNRLYWYRQTLGQGPEFLTYFQNEAQLEKSRLLSDRFSAERPKGSFSTLEIQRTEQGDSAMYLCASSSTSDYGYTFGSGTRLTVV.